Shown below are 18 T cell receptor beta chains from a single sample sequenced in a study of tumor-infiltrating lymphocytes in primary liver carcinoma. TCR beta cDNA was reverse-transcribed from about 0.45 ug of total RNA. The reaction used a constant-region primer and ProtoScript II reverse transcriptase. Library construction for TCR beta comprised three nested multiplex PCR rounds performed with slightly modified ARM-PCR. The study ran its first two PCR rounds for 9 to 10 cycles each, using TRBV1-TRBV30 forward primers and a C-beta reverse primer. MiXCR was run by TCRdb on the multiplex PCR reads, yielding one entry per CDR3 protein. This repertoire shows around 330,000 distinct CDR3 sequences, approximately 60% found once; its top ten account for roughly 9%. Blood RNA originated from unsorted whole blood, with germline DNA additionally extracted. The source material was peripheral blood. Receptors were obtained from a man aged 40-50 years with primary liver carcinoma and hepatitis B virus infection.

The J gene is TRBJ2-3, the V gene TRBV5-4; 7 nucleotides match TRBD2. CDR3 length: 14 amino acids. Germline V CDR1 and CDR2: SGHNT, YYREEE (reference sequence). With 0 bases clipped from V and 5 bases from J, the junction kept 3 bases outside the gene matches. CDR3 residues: CASSLAPSGDTQYF. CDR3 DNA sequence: TGTGCCAGCAGCTTGGCCCCTAGCGGAGATACGCAGTATTTT.

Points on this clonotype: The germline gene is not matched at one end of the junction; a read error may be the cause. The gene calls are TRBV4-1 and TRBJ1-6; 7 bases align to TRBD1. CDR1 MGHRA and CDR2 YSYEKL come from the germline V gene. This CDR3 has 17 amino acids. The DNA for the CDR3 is TGCGCCAGCAACCAAGATCCAGGGGGAAGTAATAATTCACCTCTCCACTTT. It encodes CASNQDPGGSNNSPLHF.

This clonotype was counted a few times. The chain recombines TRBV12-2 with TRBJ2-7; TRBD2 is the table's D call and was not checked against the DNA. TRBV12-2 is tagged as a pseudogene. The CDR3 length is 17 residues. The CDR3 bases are TGTGCAAGTCGCGCACTAGCGGGAGTGGCCAAGCCCTACGAGCAGTACTTC. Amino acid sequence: CASRALAGVAKPYEQYF.

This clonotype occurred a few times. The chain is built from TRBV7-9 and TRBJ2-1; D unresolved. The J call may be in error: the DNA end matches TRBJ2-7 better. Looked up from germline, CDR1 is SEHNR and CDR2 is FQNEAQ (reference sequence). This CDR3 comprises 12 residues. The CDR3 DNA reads TGTGCCAGCAGCCGCCGGGTGAATGAGCAGTACTTC. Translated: CASSRRVNEQYF.

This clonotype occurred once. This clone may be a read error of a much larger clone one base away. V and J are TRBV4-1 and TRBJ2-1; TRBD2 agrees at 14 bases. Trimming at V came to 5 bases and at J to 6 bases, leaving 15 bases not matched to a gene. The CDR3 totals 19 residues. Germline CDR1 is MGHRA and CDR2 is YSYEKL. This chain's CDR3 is CASSSPGLAGVGKGNEQFF. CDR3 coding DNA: TGCGCCAGCAGCAGCCCGGGACTAGCGGGAGTCGGGAAGGGCAATGAGCAGTTCTTC.

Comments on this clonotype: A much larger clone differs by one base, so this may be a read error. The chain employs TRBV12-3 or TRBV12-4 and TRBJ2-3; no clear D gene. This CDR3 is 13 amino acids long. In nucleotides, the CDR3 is TGTGCCAGCTGTTTTTCGCGGTCCGATACGCAGTATTTT. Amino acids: CASCFSRSDTQYF.

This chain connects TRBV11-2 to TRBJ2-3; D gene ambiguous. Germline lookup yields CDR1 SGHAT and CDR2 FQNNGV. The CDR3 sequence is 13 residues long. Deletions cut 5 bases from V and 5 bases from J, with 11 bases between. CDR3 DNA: TGTGCCAGCAGCCTTCTATGGCTAGATACGCAGTATTTT. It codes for CASSLLWLDTQYF.

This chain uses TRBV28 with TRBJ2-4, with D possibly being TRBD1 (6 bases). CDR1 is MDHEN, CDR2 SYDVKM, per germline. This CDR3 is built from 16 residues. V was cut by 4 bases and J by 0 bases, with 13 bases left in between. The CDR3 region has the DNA TGTGCCAGCAGTTCCTTTACAGGGTTAGCCAAAAACATTCAGTACTTC. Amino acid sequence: CASSSFTGLAKNIQYF.

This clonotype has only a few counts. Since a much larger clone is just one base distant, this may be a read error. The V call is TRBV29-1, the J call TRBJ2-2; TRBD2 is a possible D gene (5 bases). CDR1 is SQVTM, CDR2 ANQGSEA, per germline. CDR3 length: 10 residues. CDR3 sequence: CSVKSGELLF. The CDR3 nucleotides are TGCAGCGTTAAATCCGGGGAGCTGCTTTTT.

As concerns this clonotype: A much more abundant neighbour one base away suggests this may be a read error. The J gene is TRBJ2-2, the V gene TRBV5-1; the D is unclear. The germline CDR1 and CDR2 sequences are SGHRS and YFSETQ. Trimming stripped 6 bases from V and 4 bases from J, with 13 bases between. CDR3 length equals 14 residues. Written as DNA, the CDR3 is TGCGCCAGCAAAGCGAGAGGAGCCACCGGGGAGCTGTTTTTT. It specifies CASKARGATGELFF.

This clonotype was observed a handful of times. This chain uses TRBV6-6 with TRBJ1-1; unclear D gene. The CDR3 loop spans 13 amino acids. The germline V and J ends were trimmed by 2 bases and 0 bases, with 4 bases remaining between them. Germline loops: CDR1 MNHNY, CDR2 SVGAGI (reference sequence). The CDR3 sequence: CASSYGMNTEAFF. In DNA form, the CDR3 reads TGTGCCAGCAGTTACGGGATGAACACTGAAGCTTTCTTT.

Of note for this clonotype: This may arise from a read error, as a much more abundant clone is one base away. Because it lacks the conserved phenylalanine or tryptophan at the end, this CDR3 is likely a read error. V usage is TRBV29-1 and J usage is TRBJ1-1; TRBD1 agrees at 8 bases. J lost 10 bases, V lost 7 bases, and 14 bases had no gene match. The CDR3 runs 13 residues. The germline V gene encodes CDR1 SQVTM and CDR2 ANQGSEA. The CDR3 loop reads CSGSGQARLGAFC. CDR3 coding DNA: TGCAGCGGATCGGGACAGGCCCGATTGGGAGCTTTCTGT.

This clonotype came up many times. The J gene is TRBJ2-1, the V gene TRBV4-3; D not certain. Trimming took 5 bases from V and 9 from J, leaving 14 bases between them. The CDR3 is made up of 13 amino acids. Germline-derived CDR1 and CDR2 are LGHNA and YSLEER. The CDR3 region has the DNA TGCGCCAGCAGCGGGCATATTGCTGGTGAGCAGTTCTTC. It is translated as CASSGHIAGEQFF.

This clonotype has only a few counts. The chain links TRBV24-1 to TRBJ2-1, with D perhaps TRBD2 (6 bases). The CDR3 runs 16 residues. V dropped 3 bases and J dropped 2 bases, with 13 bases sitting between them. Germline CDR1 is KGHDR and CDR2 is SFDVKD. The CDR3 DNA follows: TGTGCCACCAGTGATGCTAGCGTCGGTACCTACAATGAGCAGTTCTTC. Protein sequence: CATSDASVGTYNEQFF.

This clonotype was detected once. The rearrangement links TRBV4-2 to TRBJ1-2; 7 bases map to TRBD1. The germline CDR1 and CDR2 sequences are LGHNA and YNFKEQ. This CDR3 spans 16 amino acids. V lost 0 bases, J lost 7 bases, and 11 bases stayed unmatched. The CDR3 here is CASSQDQGQRGIGYTF. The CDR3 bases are TGTGCCAGCAGCCAAGATCAGGGACAGCGGGGGATTGGCTACACCTTC.

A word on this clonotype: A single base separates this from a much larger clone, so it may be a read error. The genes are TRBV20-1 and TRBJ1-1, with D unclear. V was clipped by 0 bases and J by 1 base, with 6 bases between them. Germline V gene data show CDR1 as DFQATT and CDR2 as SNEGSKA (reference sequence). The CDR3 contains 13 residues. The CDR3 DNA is TGCAGTGCTAGAGATCGGGCGAACACTGAAGCTTTCTTT. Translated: CSARDRANTEAFF.

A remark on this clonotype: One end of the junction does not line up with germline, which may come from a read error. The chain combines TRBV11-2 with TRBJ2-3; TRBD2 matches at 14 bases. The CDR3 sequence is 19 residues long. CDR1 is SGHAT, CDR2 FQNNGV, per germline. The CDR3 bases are TGTGCAAGCAGCCCGAAGAGACTAGCGGGAGGGACGAGCACAGATACGCAGTATTTT. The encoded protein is CASSPKRLAGGTSTDTQYF.

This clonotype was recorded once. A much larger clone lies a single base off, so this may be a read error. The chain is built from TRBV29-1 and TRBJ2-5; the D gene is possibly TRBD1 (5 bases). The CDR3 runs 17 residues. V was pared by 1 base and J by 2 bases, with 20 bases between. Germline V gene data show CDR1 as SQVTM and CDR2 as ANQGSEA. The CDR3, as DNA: TGCAGCGTTGAAGGGCCAGGGCAGGGCCCACCTCAAGAGACCCAGTACTTC. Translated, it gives CSVEGPGQGPPQETQYF.